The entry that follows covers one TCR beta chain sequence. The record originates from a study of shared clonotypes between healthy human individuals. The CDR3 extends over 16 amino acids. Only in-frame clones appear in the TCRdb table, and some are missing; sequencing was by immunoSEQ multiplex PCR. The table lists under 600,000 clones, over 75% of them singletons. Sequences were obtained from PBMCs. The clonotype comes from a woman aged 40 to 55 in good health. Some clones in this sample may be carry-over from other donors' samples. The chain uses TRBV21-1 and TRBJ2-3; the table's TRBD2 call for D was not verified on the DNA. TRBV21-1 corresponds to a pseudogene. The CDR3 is CASSKRFREGTDTQYF. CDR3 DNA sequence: TGTGCCAGCAGCAAAAGGTTCAGGGAGGGAACAGATACGCAGTATTTT.